This TCR beta chain originates from a study of T cells in Graves' hyperthyroidism and ophthalmopathy. In the study overall: It was at initial diagnosis, before any treatment, that peripheral blood was collected. Study observations and caveats: In validation, the model predicted ophthalmopathy. These predictions came a median approximately 6.5 months before onset.

The CDR3 length is 19 residues. CDR1 is KGHDR, CDR2 SFDVKD, per germline. V shed 2 bases and J shed 5 bases, with 23 bases lying between them. This clonotype was detected many times. As yet, its antigen is unknown. From RNA transcripts, TCR beta CDR3 regions were amplified. First-round RT-PCR targeting the TCR CDR3 was performed with the HTBI primer set. MiXCR, applied by TCRdb to the multiplex PCR reads, yields one record per CDR3 protein. The data contain 350,000 to 450,000 distinct CDR3 sequences, over 11% of them singletons. With a duration under 2 months, the hyperthyroidism was newly diagnosed in patients aged 18 to 65.

What was sequenced was blood. The chain recombines TRBV24-1 with TRBJ2-2, with D maybe TRBD2 (9 bases). The clonotype comes from a woman aged 55-69 years with Graves' hyperthyroidism. CDR3 bases: TGTGCCACCAGTGATTCGGACAGGGTGAGACTAGCGGCGACCGGGGAGCTGTTTTTT. Translation: CATSDSDRVRLAATGELFF.